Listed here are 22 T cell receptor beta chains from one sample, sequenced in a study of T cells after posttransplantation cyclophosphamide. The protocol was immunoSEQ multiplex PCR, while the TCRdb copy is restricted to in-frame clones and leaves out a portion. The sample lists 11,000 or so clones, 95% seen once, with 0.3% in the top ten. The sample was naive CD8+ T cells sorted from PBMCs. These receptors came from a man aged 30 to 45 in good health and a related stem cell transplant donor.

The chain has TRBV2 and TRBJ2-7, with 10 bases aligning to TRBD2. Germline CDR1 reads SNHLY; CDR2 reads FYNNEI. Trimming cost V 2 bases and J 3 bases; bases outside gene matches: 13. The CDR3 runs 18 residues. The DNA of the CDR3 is TGTGCCAGCAGTGAAACGGCTAGCGGGGGAGAAGAATACTACGAGCAGTACTTC. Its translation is CASSETASGGEEYYEQYF. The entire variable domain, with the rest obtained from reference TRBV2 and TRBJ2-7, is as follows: EPEVTQTPSHQVTQMGQEVILRCVPISNHLYFYWYRQILGQKVEFLVSFYNNEISEKSEIFDDQFSVERPDGSNFTLKIRSTKLEDSAMYFCASSETASGGEEYYEQYFGPGTRLTVT.

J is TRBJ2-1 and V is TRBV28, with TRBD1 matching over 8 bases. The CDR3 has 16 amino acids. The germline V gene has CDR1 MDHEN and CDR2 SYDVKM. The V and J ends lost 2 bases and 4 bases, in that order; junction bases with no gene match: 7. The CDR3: CASSLPDRGPYNEQFF. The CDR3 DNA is TGTGCCAGCAGTTTACCCGACAGGGGTCCTTACAATGAGCAGTTCTTC.

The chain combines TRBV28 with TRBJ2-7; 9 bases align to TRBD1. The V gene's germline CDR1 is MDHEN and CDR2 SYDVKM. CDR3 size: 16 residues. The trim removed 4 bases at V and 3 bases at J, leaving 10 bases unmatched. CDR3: CASSSAPTGGYYEQYF. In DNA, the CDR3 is TGTGCCAGCAGTTCCGCCCCGACAGGGGGTTACTACGAGCAGTACTTC. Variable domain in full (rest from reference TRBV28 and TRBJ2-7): DVKVTQSSRYLVKRTGEKVFLECVQDMDHENMFWYRQDPGLGLRLIYFSYDVKMKEKGDIPEGYSVSREKKERFSLILESASTNQTSMYLCASSSAPTGGYYEQYFGPGTRLTVT.

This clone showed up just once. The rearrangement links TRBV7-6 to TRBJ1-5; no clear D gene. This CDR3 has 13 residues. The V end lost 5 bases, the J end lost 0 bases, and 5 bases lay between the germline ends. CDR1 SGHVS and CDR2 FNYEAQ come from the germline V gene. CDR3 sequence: CASSENSNQPQHF. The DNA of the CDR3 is TGTGCCAGCAGCGAGAATAGCAATCAGCCCCAGCATTTT.

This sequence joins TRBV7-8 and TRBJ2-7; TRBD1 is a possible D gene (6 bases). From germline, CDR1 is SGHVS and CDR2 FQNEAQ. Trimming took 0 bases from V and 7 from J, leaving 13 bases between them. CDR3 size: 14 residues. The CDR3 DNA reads TGTGCCAGCAGCTTAGCACCAGGGGCCGAGGAGCAGTACTTC. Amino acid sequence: CASSLAPGAEEQYF.

CDR3 amino acids: CASSTGLVNTDTQYF. In nucleotides, the CDR3 is TGTGCCAGCAGCACGGGACTAGTGAACACAGATACGCAGTATTTT. The chain recombines TRBV2 with TRBJ2-3, with 8 bases matching TRBD2. The CDR3 consists of 15 residues. CDR1 is SNHLY and CDR2 is FYNNEI in the germline V gene. V shed 6 bases and J 2 bases; nucleotides not matched to a gene: 7. Full variable domain (missing parts from reference TRBV2 and TRBJ2-3): EPEVTQTPSHQVTQMGQEVILRCVPISNHLYFYWYRQILGQKVEFLVSFYNNEISEKSEIFDDQFSVERPDGSNFTLKIRSTKLEDSAMYFCASSTGLVNTDTQYFGPGTRLTVL.

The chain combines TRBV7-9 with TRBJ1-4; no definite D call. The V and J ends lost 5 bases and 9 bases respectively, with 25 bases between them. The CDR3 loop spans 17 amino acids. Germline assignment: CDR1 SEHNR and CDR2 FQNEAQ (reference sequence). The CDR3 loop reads CASSTSGIGKATQKLFF. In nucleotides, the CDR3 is TGTGCCAGCAGCACATCCGGGATAGGGAAAGCGACCCAAAAACTGTTTTTT.

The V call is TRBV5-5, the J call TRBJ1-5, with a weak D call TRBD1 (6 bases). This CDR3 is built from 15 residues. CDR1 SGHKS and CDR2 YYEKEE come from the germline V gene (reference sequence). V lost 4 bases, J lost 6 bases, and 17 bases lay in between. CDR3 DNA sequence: TGTGCCAGCAGCCTTCGAGGGGACATGACTCAGCCCCAGCATTTT. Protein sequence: CASSLRGDMTQPQHF. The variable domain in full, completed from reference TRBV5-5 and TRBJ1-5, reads DAGVTQSPTHLIKTRGQQVTLRCSPISGHKSVSWYQQVLGQGPQFIFQYYEKEERGRGNFPDRFSARQFPNYSSELNVNALLLGDSALYLCASSLRGDMTQPQHFGDGTRLSIL.

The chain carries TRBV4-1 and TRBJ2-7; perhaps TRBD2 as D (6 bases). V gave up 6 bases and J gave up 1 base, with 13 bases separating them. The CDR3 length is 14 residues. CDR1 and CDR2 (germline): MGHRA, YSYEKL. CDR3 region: CASSPEGRSYEQYF. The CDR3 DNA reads TGCGCCAGCAGTCCTGAAGGGAGGTCCTACGAGCAGTACTTC.

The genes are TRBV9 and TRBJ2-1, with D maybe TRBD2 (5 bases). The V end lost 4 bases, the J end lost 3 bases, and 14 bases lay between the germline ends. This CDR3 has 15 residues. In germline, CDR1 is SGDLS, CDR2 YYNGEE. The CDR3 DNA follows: TGTGCCAGCAGCCCGAGCGGACTTTTCTACAATGAGCAGTTCTTC. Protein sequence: CASSPSGLFYNEQFF. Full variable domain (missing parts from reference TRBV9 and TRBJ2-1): DSGVTQTPKHLITATGQRVTLRCSPRSGDLSVYWYQQSLDQGLQFLIQYYNGEERAKGNILERFSAQQFPDLHSELNLSSLELGDSALYFCASSPSGLFYNEQFFGPGTRLTVL.

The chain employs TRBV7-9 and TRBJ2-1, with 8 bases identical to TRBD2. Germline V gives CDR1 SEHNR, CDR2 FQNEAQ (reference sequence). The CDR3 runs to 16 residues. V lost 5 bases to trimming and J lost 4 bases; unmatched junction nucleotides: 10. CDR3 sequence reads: CASSPITSGLYNEQFF. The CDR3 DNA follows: TGTGCCAGCAGCCCAATAACTAGCGGATTATACAATGAGCAGTTCTTC.

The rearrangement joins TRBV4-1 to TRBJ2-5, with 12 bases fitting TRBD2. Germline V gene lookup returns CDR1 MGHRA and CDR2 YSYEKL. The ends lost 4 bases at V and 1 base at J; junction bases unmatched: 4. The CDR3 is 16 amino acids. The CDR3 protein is CASSPGLAGFQETQYF. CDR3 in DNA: TGCGCCAGCAGCCCCGGACTAGCGGGGTTCCAAGAGACCCAGTACTTC.

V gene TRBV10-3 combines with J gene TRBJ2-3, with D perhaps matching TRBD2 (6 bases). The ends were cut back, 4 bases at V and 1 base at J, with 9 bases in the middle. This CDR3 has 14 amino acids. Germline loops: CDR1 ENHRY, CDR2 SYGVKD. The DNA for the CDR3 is TGTGCCATCAGTGCCCAGCGGGGCACAGATACGCAGTATTTT. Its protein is CAISAQRGTDTQYF.

This CDR3 reads CASSPTHSFTSTDTQYF. The CDR3, as DNA: TGCGCCAGCAGCCCTACTCATTCGTTTACTAGCACAGATACGCAGTATTTT. The chain combines TRBV5-1 with TRBJ2-3; D call uncertain. Trimming removed 4 bases at V and 0 bases at J, with 18 bases between. Per the germline V gene, CDR1 is SGHRS and CDR2 is YFSETQ. The CDR3 consists of 17 residues.

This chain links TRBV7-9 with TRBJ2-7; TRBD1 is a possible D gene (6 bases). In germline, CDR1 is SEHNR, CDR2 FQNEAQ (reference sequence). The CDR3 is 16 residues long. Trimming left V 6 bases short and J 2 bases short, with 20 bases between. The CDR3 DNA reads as TGTGCCAGCAGTTCACGGGGTACCAGGGGAGCCTACGAGCAGTACTTC. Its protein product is CASSSRGTRGAYEQYF.

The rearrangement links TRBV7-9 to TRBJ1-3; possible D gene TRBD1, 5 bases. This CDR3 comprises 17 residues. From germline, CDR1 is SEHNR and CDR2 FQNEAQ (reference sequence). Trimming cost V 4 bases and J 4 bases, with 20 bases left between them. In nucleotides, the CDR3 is TGTGCCAGCAGCTCCGGGGAGGGGTCAAAAGCCGGAAACACCATATATTTT. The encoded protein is CASSSGEGSKAGNTIYF.

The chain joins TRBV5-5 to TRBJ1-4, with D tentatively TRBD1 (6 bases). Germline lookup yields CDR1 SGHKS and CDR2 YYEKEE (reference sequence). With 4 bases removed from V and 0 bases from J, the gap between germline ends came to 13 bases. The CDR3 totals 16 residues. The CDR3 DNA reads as TGTGCCAGCAGCCCAGGACAGTCTCCAACTAATGAAAAACTGTTTTTT. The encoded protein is CASSPGQSPTNEKLFF.

CDR3 sequence reads: CASKGARGEKLFF. CDR3 in DNA: TGTGCCAGCAAGGGGGCGAGAGGTGAAAAACTGTTTTTT. This chain connects TRBV10-3 to TRBJ1-4; 7 nucleotides match TRBD1. Looked up from germline, CDR1 is ENHRY and CDR2 is SYGVKD. This CDR3 comprises 13 residues. The V gene end was trimmed by 10 bases and the J gene end by 7 bases; junction bases not matched to a gene: 9.

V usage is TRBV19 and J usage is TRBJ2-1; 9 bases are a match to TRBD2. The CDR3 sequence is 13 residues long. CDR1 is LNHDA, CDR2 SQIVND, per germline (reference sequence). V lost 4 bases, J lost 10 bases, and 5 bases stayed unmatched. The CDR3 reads CASSSGGALEQFF. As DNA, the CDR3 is TGTGCCAGTAGTAGCGGGGGGGCTTTGGAGCAGTTCTTC.

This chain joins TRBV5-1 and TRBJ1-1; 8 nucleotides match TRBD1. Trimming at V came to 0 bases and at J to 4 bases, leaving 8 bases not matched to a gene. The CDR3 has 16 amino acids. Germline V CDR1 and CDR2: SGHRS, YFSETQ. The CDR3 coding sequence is TGCGCCAGCAGCTTGGGAGACAGGGGCCCGGGCACTGAAGCTTTCTTT. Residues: CASSLGDRGPGTEAFF.

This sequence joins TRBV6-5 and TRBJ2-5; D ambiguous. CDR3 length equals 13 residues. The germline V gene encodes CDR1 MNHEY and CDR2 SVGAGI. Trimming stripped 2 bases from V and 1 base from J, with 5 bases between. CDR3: CASSYGSQETQYF. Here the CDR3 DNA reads TGTGCCAGCAGTTACGGCAGCCAAGAGACCCAGTACTTC.

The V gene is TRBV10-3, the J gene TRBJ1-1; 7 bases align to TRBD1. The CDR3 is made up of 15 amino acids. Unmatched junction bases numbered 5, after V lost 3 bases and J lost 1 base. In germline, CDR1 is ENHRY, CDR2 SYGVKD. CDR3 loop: CAISDLTGQNTEAFF. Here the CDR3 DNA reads TGTGCCATCAGTGACCTGACAGGGCAGAACACTGAAGCTTTCTTT.